A single sample gave rise to the 16 T cell receptor beta chains below, sequenced in a study of spatial heterogeneity in lung cancer. Study outcomes and limitations: Tumor mutation count correlated with how many alpha and beta TCRs expanded intratumorally.

Time point meaning: sample taken at primary tumor resection. TCRdb re-called the 5' RACE reads with MiXCR, one entry per CDR3 protein. The data contain about 13,000 distinct CDR3 sequences, more than 5.5% of them singletons. No cognate antigen is known for these TCRs. This specimen was lung tumor tissue, taken at surgery. These receptors all come from a female donor with early-stage non-small cell lung cancer.

At least ten counts were recorded for this clonotype. The chain joins TRBV5-1 to TRBJ2-5; the D gene could be TRBD1 or TRBD2 (7 bases each). The CDR3 totals 16 residues. From germline, CDR1 is SGHRS and CDR2 YFSETQ. Trimming pared 3 bases from V and 2 bases from J, leaving 17 bases between. The CDR3 region is CASSWLQGREQETQYF. Written as DNA, the CDR3 is TGCGCCAGCAGCTGGTTACAGGGGAGGGAGCAAGAGACCCAGTACTTC.

Turning to this clonotype: At one end, the junction sequence differs from germline, possibly due to a read error. The chain recombines TRBV12-3 or TRBV12-4 with TRBJ2-7; D uncertain. The CDR3 spans 13 residues. The CDR3 nucleotides are TGTGCCAGCAGTTTTGGTGACCACGACAAGCAGTGCTTC. Translation gives CASSFGDHDKQCF.

This clonotype has at least ten counts. This sequence joins TRBV5-6 and TRBJ2-2; D possibly corresponds to TRBD2 (7 bases). The germline CDR1 and CDR2 sequences are SGHDT and YYEEEE. CDR3 length: 17 residues. Trimming removed 2 bases at V and 1 base at J, with 15 bases between. CDR3 bases: TGTGCCAGCAGCTTTTTCGGGGGGCCGGAGAACACCGGGGAGCTGTTTTTT. It yields the protein CASSFFGGPENTGELFF.

This clonotype was detected many times. The chain links TRBV6-2 or TRBV6-3 to TRBJ2-3, with TRBD2 matching over 12 bases. V shed 5 bases, J shed 8 bases, and the junction held 8 bases outside the gene matches. CDR1 and CDR2 from the germline V gene are MNHEY and SVGEGT. The CDR3 is 15 amino acids. The CDR3, as DNA: TGTGCCAGCAGTCAGCTAGCGGGGGGGCCGAGTACGCAGTATTTT. It encodes CASSQLAGGPSTQYF.

In this sample, this clonotype turned up many times. The chain has TRBV7-8 and TRBJ2-2, with 7 bases identical to TRBD2. The V gene's germline CDR1 is SGHVS and CDR2 FQNEAQ. CDR3 size: 18 residues. With V trimmed by 5 bases and J by 0 bases, 12 bases remained unmatched. Written as DNA, the CDR3 is TGTGCCAGCAGCCCCAACCCGAGACTAGCCTCGAACACCGGGGAGCTGTTTTTT. Protein product: CASSPNPRLASNTGELFF.

Judged by abundance, this clonotype is medium-sized (0.01 to 0.1%). The chain joins TRBV7-2 to TRBJ1-4; TRBD1 might be the D (6 bases). Trimming stripped 1 base from V and 8 bases from J, with 17 bases between. The CDR3 consists of 16 residues. Germline-derived CDR1 and CDR2 are SGHTA and FQGNSA. CDR3 region: CASSLGSRGFSEKLFF. The CDR3 DNA reads as TGTGCCAGCAGCTTAGGATCTAGGGGGTTTTCCGAAAAACTGTTTTTT.

This clonotype has at least ten counts. The chain links TRBV18 to TRBJ1-2; the D is unclear. CDR3 length equals 14 residues. Trimming left V 2 bases short and J 3 bases short, with 10 bases between. Germline assignment: CDR1 KGHSH and CDR2 LQKENI. The CDR3 DNA reads as TGTGCCAGCTCACCAAGCGGCGGGGACTATGGCTACACCTTC. Translation gives CASSPSGGDYGYTF.

This clonotype occurred many times. The genes are TRBV7-9 and TRBJ1-2, with 8 bases fitting TRBD1. The V gene's germline CDR1 is SEHNR and CDR2 FQNEAQ (reference sequence). V gave up 5 bases and J gave up 8 bases; unmatched junction bases: 25. The length of the CDR3 is 19 residues. The CDR3: CASSRTGTAWGEVAAGYTF. In nucleotides, the CDR3 is TGTGCCAGCAGCCGGACAGGGACAGCCTGGGGAGAAGTAGCAGCGGGCTACACCTTC.

In its sample, this clonotype was seen many times. The J gene is TRBJ2-2, the V gene TRBV3-1; D is uncertain. Trimming removed 0 bases at V and 0 bases at J, with 8 bases between. This CDR3 spans 16 amino acids. CDR1 is LGHDT and CDR2 is YNNKEL in the germline V gene (reference sequence). The CDR3 spells CASSQEWPSNTGELFF. The CDR3 DNA is TGTGCCAGCAGCCAAGAATGGCCCTCGAACACCGGGGAGCTGTTTTTT.

This clonotype showed up many times. V usage is TRBV3-1 and J usage is TRBJ1-1; unclear D gene. CDR3 length: 16 residues. The V end was cut by 3 bases, the J end by 6 bases, with 20 bases between. CDR1 and CDR2 (germline): LGHDT, YNNKEL (reference sequence). The CDR3 DNA sequence: TGTGCCAGCAGCCAGGGCCCCAGGACGGGATCCGCTGAAGCTTTCTTT. Its protein is CASSQGPRTGSAEAFF. The variable domain in full, with the rest retrieved from reference TRBV3-1 and TRBJ1-1, is DTAVSQTPKYLVTQMGNDKSIKCEQNLGHDTMYWYKQDSKKFLKIMFSYNNKELIINETVPNRFSPKSPDKAHLNLHINSLELGDSAVYFCASSQGPRTGSAEAFFGQGTRLTVV.

This clonotype was recorded at least ten times. The V gene is TRBV2, the J gene TRBJ2-1, with 8 positions matching TRBD2. The V gene's germline CDR1 is SNHLY and CDR2 FYNNEI. V lost 7 bases, J lost 1 base, and 3 bases stayed unmatched. The CDR3 is 14 residues long. CDR3 protein: CASKRGGSYNEQFF. CDR3 coding DNA: TGTGCCAGCAAACGGGGGGGGTCCTACAATGAGCAGTTCTTC.

This clonotype was recorded a few times. The chain uses TRBV6-5 and TRBJ2-2; no clear D gene. This CDR3 has 13 amino acids. Germline CDR1 is MNHEY and CDR2 is SVGAGI. V shed 0 bases and J shed 7 bases, with 6 bases lying between them. The CDR3 protein is CASSYSRFGELFF. CDR3 DNA: TGTGCCAGCAGTTACTCTAGGTTCGGGGAGCTGTTTTTT.

The sample holds many counts of this clonotype. This chain links TRBV11-2 with TRBJ2-5; D remains unclear. The CDR3 covers 13 residues. V was trimmed by 7 bases and J by 1 base, leaving 10 bases between them. Germline values: CDR1 SGHAT, CDR2 FQNNGV. Here the CDR3 DNA reads TGTGCCAGCACCACGGCAGGCCAAGAGACCCAGTACTTC. It is translated as CASTTAGQETQYF.

In its sample, this clonotype was seen many times. The rearrangement joins TRBV5-4 to TRBJ2-1, with D uncertain. Looked up from germline, CDR1 is SGHNT and CDR2 is YYREEE (reference sequence). Deletions cut 0 bases from V and 7 bases from J, with 5 bases between. The CDR3 loop spans 12 amino acids. In DNA form, the CDR3 reads TGTGCCAGCAGCTTGGTCCGGAATGAGCAGTTCTTC. Its protein is CASSLVRNEQFF. Filled out from reference TRBV5-4 and TRBJ2-1, the complete variable domain reads ETGVTQSPTHLIKTRGQQVTLRCSSQSGHNTVSWYQQALGQGPQFIFQYYREEENGRGNFPPRFSGLQFPNYSSELNVNALELDDSALYLCASSLVRNEQFFGPGTRLTVL.

This clonotype was counted many times. The CDR3 sequence: CATSRRGNQPQHF. In nucleotides, the CDR3 is TGTGCCACCAGCAGACGGGGCAATCAGCCCCAGCATTTT. This sequence joins TRBV15 and TRBJ1-5; no reliable D call. V lost 2 bases to trimming and J lost 2 bases, with 4 bases between them. Germline V gene data show CDR1 as LNHNV and CDR2 as YYDKDF (reference sequence). This CDR3 has 13 residues. The full variable domain, in which reference TRBV15 and TRBJ1-5 provide the parts outside the CDR3, is DAMVIQNPRYQVTQFGKPVTLSCSQTLNHNVMYWYQQKSSQAPKLLFHYYDKDFNNEADTPDNFQSRRPNTSFCFLDIRSPGLGDTAMYLCATSRRGNQPQHFGDGTRLSIL.

There are many counts of this clonotype. The gene calls are TRBV12-3 or TRBV12-4 and TRBJ2-2; 8 nucleotides agree with TRBD1. This CDR3 has 15 amino acids. Losses at the gene ends were 3 bases for V and 10 bases for J; bases not matched to a gene: 10. This CDR3 reads CASSFSAGQVKELFF. CDR3 coding DNA: TGTGCCAGCAGTTTTAGCGCGGGACAGGTTAAGGAGCTGTTTTTT.